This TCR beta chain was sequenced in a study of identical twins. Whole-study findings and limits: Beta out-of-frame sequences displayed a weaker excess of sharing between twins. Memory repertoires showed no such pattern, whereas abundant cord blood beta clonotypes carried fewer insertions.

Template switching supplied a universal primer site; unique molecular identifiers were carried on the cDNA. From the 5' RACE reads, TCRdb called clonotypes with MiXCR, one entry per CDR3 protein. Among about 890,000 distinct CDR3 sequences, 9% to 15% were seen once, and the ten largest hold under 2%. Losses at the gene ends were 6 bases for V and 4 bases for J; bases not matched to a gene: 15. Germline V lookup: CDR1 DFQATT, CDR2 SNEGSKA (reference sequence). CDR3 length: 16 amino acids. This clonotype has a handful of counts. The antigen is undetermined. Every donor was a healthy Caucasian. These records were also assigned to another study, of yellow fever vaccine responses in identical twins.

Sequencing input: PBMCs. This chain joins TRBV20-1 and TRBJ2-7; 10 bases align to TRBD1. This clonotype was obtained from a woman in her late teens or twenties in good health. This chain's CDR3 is CSAHVPPGQGKYEQYF. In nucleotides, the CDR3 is TGCAGTGCACACGTACCCCCGGGACAGGGGAAATACGAGCAGTACTTC.